Below, 21 T cell receptor beta chains from the same sample are listed, as sequenced in a study of blood T cell repertoires in COVID-19. This table comes from immunoSEQ multiplex PCR, and its TCRdb copy is limited to in-frame clones, with some not included. Altogether around 140,000 clones are present, roughly 90% being singletons, with the ten largest covering less than 4.5%. The sample consisted of PBMCs or T cells enriched from blood (not recorded which). These receptors all come from a man aged 50-59 years who had recovered from COVID-19.

The J gene is TRBJ1-5, the V gene TRBV28; a possible D gene is TRBD1 (5 bases). CDR3 size: 16 residues. V lost 5 bases and J lost 2, with 16 bases in between. Germline-derived CDR1 and CDR2 are MDHEN and SYDVKM. CDR3 amino acids: CASSPPGGTGNQPQHF. CDR3 bases: TGTGCCAGCAGTCCTCCCGGGGGTACGGGCAATCAGCCCCAGCATTTT.

This clone has just a few counts. The chain couples TRBV7-9 to TRBJ1-4, with TRBD1 matching 7 bases. V shed 4 bases, J shed 4 bases, and the junction held 6 bases outside the gene matches. The CDR3 runs 15 residues. Germline V lookup: CDR1 SEHNR, CDR2 FQNEAQ (reference sequence). The CDR3 nucleotides are TGTGCCAGCAGCTCCCGAGGGACAGTTAATGAAAAACTGTTTTTT. This codes for CASSSRGTVNEKLFF.

The V gene is TRBV7-7, the J gene TRBJ2-1, with D possibly TRBD2 on 5 matching bases. V was trimmed by 1 base and J by 9 bases, leaving 13 bases between them. This CDR3 spans 14 amino acids. The germline gives CDR1 SSHAT, CDR2 FNYEAQ (reference sequence). CDR3 sequence reads: CASSLEGLGSEQFF. In DNA form, the CDR3 reads TGTGCCAGCAGCTTAGAAGGGTTAGGGAGTGAGCAGTTCTTC.

CDR3 sequence: CASSQDLQGTTEAFF. The CDR3, as DNA: TGTGCCAGCAGCCAAGACTTACAGGGAACGACTGAAGCTTTCTTT. J is TRBJ1-1 and V is TRBV4-2, with D possibly being TRBD1 (6 bases). This CDR3 comprises 15 residues. V was clipped by 0 bases and J by 5 bases, with 13 bases between them. The germline CDR1 and CDR2 sequences are LGHNA and YNFKEQ.

The V gene is TRBV2, the J gene TRBJ1-1; 9 nucleotides line up with TRBD1. J was trimmed by 5 bases and V by 7 bases; bases with no gene match: 5. The length of the CDR3 is 13 residues. Germline CDR1 reads SNHLY; CDR2 reads FYNNEI. CDR3: CASTGQGITEAFF. In DNA, the CDR3 is TGTGCCAGCACCGGACAGGGGATAACTGAAGCTTTCTTT.

This rearrangement joins TRBV14 to TRBJ1-2, with 7 bases lining up with TRBD1. The CDR3 length is 15 residues. The V gene end was trimmed by 1 base and the J gene end by 4 bases; junction bases not matched to a gene: 6. CDR1 and CDR2 (germline): SGHDN, FVKESK. The CDR3 sequence is CASSQARQGAYGYTF. The CDR3 DNA reads TGTGCCAGCAGCCAAGCCCGACAGGGAGCCTATGGCTACACCTTC.

The chain carries TRBV11-3 and TRBJ1-1; possible D gene TRBD1, 6 bases. The germline V gene encodes CDR1 SGHNT and CDR2 YENEEA. This CDR3 contains 15 residues. With 5 bases removed from V and 2 bases from J, the gap between germline ends came to 15 bases. CDR3 bases: TGTGCCAGCAGCCCATCCGACAGGCCCAACACTGAAGCTTTCTTT. Encoded protein: CASSPSDRPNTEAFF.

The gene calls are TRBV4-1 and TRBJ2-4, with 7 bases aligning to TRBD1. The CDR3 consists of 18 residues. The germline V gene encodes CDR1 MGHRA and CDR2 YSYEKL. The V segment lost 1 base and the J segment 4 bases; nucleotides outside the gene matches: 13. CDR3 in DNA: TGCGCCAGCAGCCAAGGAAATGCATTTGGGACAGCGAAAAACATTCAGTACTTC. The encoded protein is CASSQGNAFGTAKNIQYF.

This CDR3 reads CASSLATGWENYGYTF. Here the CDR3 DNA reads TGCGCCAGCAGCTTGGCCACTGGGTGGGAGAACTATGGCTACACCTTC. This chain connects TRBV5-1 to TRBJ1-2, with D unresolved. The CDR3 consists of 16 residues. Trimming took off 0 bases at V and 2 bases at J, with 14 bases between the two ends. Germline CDR1 and CDR2: SGHRS and YFSETQ. Variable domain in full (rest from reference TRBV5-1 and TRBJ1-2): KAGVTQTPRYLIKTRGQQVTLSCSPISGHRSVSWYQQTPGQGLQFLFEYFSETQRNKGNFPGRFSGRQFSNSRSEMNVSTLELGDSALYLCASSLATGWENYGYTFGSGTRLTVV.

In its sample, this clone was seen once. The V and J genes are TRBV24-1 and TRBJ1-2; possible D gene TRBD1, 5 bases. The V end lost 7 bases, the J end lost 8 bases, and 19 bases lay between the germline ends. This CDR3 comprises 14 residues. Germline CDR1 is KGHDR and CDR2 is SFDVKD. The DNA for the CDR3 is TGTGCCACCAGCCATCCGACAGAAAGAGGAGGCTACACCTTC. Amino acid sequence: CATSHPTERGGYTF.

The rearrangement links TRBV13 to TRBJ1-2; 8 nucleotides agree with TRBD1. V gave up 5 bases and J gave up 5 bases; unmatched junction bases: 7. CDR1 is PRHDT, CDR2 FYEKMQ, per germline (reference sequence). CDR3 length equals 14 residues. This CDR3 reads CASSLTTGAYGYTF. The CDR3 nucleotides read TGTGCCAGCAGCCTAACGACAGGGGCATATGGCTACACCTTC.

The CDR3 reads CASSSNSGNGVNEQFF. For the CDR3, the DNA is TGCGCCAGCAGCTCCAATAGCGGGAATGGGGTGAATGAGCAGTTCTTC. The gene calls are TRBV5-1 and TRBJ2-1, with 8 bases that match TRBD2. The junction had 12 bases not matched to a gene; V was cut back by 3 bases and J by 7 bases. This CDR3 has 16 amino acids. Germline V gene lookup returns CDR1 SGHRS and CDR2 YFSETQ.

V gene TRBV19 combines with J gene TRBJ2-7; 8 bases fit TRBD2. Losses at the gene ends were 9 bases for V and 9 bases for J; bases not matched to a gene: 13. Germline loops: CDR1 LNHDA, CDR2 SQIVND (reference sequence). The CDR3 sequence is 13 residues long. The CDR3 bases are TGTGCCAGCGGGAGGGCTGGGGGATCCGGGCAGTACTTC. It specifies CASGRAGGSGQYF.

The rearrangement links TRBV18 to TRBJ1-1; 12 bases align to TRBD1. The CDR3 loop spans 14 amino acids. J gave up 5 bases and V 3 bases, and 1 base lay outside the gene matches. Germline V gene sequence: CDR1 KGHSH, CDR2 LQKENI. In nucleotides, the CDR3 is TGTGCCAGCTCACCGGGACAGGGGGCTACTGAAGCTTTCTTT. Translation gives CASSPGQGATEAFF.

The chain recombines TRBV27 with TRBJ2-2, with D possibly matching TRBD2 (6 bases). V lost 7 bases to trimming and J lost 6 bases, with 21 bases between them. Germline V gives CDR1 MNHEY, CDR2 SMNVEV (reference sequence). The CDR3 loop spans 16 amino acids. CDR3 bases: TGTGCCAGCACCTCAAGGGACGGCGGGGTCTCCGGGGAGCTGTTTTTT. This gives the protein CASTSRDGGVSGELFF.

V is TRBV16 and J is TRBJ1-1; 9 bases fit TRBD1. CDR1 is KGHSY, CDR2 FQNENV, per germline. The length of the CDR3 is 13 residues. Unmatched junction bases numbered 10, after V lost 6 bases and J lost 11 bases. CDR3: CASSRGQGDQAFF. The DNA of the CDR3 is TGTGCCAGCAGTCGGGGACAGGGCGACCAGGCTTTCTTT.

This clone was seen just once. V gene TRBV7-9 combines with J gene TRBJ1-4; TRBD1 matches at 7 bases. This CDR3 is built from 14 residues. Germline-derived CDR1 and CDR2 are SEHNR and FQNEAQ (reference sequence). With V trimmed by 8 bases and J by 0 bases, 3 bases remained unmatched. DNA for the CDR3: TGTGCCAGCGGGGGGACAGCAACTAATGAAAAACTGTTTTTT. As protein: CASGGTATNEKLFF.

The chain is built from TRBV27 and TRBJ1-5, with D possibly TRBD1 on 6 matching bases. The V gene lost 5 bases and the J gene lost 2 bases, with 16 bases spanning the gap. This CDR3 has 16 amino acids. CDR1 is MNHEY, CDR2 SMNVEV, per germline (reference sequence). CDR3 amino acids: CASSQREGVGNQPQHF. The CDR3 nucleotides read TGTGCCAGCAGTCAAAGGGAGGGGGTCGGCAATCAGCCCCAGCATTTT.

A few counts support this clone. V is TRBV2 and J is TRBJ1-5, with D perhaps TRBD1 (5 bases). Looked up from germline, CDR1 is SNHLY and CDR2 is FYNNEI. The CDR3 extends over 19 amino acids. V lost 3 bases, J lost 7 bases, and 28 bases lay in between. CDR3 protein: CASSDGWFFRAGSGQPQHF. The CDR3, as DNA: TGTGCCAGCAGTGATGGCTGGTTTTTCAGGGCTGGGTCCGGGCAGCCCCAGCATTTT.

The rearrangement joins TRBV28 to TRBJ2-3; D perhaps matches TRBD1 (6 bases). The CDR3 sequence is 17 residues long. V lost 4 bases and J 6 bases, leaving 23 bases between the germline ends. Germline V gene data show CDR1 as MDHEN and CDR2 as SYDVKM. The CDR3 loop reads CASSSRQGFIGSDTQYF. The CDR3 nucleotides read TGTGCCAGCAGTTCCCGTCAGGGGTTCATAGGGTCGGATACGCAGTATTTT.

This clone was observed once. The chain carries TRBV10-3 and TRBJ1-1; TRBD1 matches at 7 bases. The V and J ends lost 5 bases and 0 bases, in that order; junction bases with no gene match: 6. CDR3 length: 15 residues. Germline lookup yields CDR1 ENHRY and CDR2 SYGVKD. The DNA of the CDR3 is TGTGCCATCAGTAGGGGACAGCCGATGAACACTGAAGCTTTCTTT. Protein product: CAISRGQPMNTEAFF.